One T cell receptor beta chain is described in this entry. Its cognate antigen is unknown. The data were produced by immunoSEQ multiplex PCR, yet TCRdb's version contains in-frame clones alone and is incomplete. The sample has approximately 93,000 clones; around 80% are singletons. Time point indicated: cycle 4 day 1 (C4D1), after less than 7 weeks of nivolumab. All patients relapsed after autologous stem cell transplantation, and brentuximab vedotin exposure varied. Complete response, partial response or progressive disease made up the best responses. This sample was taken from a study of PD-1 blockade in classical Hodgkin lymphoma. Germline-derived CDR1 and CDR2 are SGHTA and FQGTGA. The CDR3 extends over 16 amino acids. With V trimmed by 5 bases and J by 1 base, 4 bases remained unmatched. General study results and limits: By C4D1, diversity of CD4+ TCRs had risen significantly, whereas that of CD8+ TCRs had not. Reports indicated that newly diagnosed patients had lower baseline TCR diversity than healthy donors did. Exclusion applied to patients who initiated nivolumab less than 1 year following ASCT.

The chain has TRBV7-3 and TRBJ2-6; TRBD1 aligns across 8 bases. Specimen: peripheral blood mononuclear cells (PBMCs), collected before the fourth cycle of nivolumab. The receptor was isolated from a human donor with classical Hodgkin lymphoma. The CDR3 protein is CASSGRGQSGANVLTF. The CDR3 coding sequence is TGTGCCAGCAGCGGCAGGGGGCAGTCTGGGGCCAACGTCCTGACTTTC.